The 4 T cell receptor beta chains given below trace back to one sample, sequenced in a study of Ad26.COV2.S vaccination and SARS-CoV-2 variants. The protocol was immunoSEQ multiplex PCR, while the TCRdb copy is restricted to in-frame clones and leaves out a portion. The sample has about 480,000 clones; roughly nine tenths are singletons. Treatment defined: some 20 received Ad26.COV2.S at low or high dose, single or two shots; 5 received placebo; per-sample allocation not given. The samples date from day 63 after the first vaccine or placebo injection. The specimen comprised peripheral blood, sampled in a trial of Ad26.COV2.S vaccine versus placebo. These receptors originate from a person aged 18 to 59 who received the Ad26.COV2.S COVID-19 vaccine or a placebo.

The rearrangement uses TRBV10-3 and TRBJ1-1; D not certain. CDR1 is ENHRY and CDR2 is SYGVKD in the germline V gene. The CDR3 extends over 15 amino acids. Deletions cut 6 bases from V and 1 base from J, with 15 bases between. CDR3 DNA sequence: TGTGCCATCAGCGACCTGAAGACGGGGAACACTGAAGCTTTCTTT. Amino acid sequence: CAISDLKTGNTEAFF.

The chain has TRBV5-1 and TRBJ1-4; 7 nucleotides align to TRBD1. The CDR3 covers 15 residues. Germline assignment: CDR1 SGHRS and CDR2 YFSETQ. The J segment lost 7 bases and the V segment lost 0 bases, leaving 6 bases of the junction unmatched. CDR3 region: CASSLAAGGVEKLFF. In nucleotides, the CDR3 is TGCGCCAGCAGCTTGGCGGCAGGGGGAGTTGAAAAACTGTTTTTT.

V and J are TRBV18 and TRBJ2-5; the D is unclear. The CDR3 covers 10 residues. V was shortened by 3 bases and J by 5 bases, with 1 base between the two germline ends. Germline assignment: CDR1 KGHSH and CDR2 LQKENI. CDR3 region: CASSPETQYF. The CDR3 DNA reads TGTGCCAGCTCACCGGAGACCCAGTACTTC.

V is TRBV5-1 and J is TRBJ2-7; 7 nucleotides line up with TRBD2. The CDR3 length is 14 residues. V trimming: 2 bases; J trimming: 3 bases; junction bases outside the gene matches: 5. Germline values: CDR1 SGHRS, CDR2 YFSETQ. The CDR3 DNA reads TGCGCCAGCAGCTTTGCGGGGGAAGGCTACGAGCAGTACTTC. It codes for CASSFAGEGYEQYF.